This T cell receptor beta chain was identified during a study of Ad26.COV2.S vaccination and SARS-CoV-2 variants. The method was immunoSEQ multiplex PCR; TCRdb's version includes in-frame clones alone and lacks a portion of them. Found here are more than 400,000 clones, 92% of them singletons; the top ten hold about 1.6%. Treatment meaning: some 20 received Ad26.COV2.S at low or high dose, single or two shots; roughly five received placebo; per-sample allocation not given. Sampling took place 63 days after the first vaccine or placebo injection. V lost 8 bases, J lost 2 bases, and 1 base stayed unmatched. The CDR3 runs 12 residues. Germline V gene data show CDR1 as LNHDA and CDR2 as SQIVND (reference sequence).

This rearrangement joins TRBV19 to TRBJ1-1, with 8 bases aligning to TRBD1. The sequence was obtained from a person between 18 and 65 years old who received the Ad26.COV2.S COVID-19 vaccine or a placebo. This material consisted of peripheral blood, taken in a trial of Ad26.COV2.S vaccine versus placebo. The CDR3 DNA is TGTGCCAGTGGACAGGGAAACACTGAAGCTTTCTTT. This codes for CASGQGNTEAFF.